The 16 T cell receptor beta chains below come from one sample, sequenced in a study of blood T cell repertoires in COVID-19. Using immunoSEQ multiplex PCR, the repertoire was profiled, and TCRdb retains in-frame clones only, with some absent. The data contain approximately 150,000 clones, approximately 79% of them singletons. Sequenced sample: PBMCs or T cells enriched from blood (not recorded which). The receptors were sampled from a woman in her seventies in a cohort exposed to, infected with or recovered from COVID-19 (not recorded which).

The chain carries TRBV10-3 and TRBJ2-7, with TRBD1 as a possible D gene (5 bases). Trimming removed 7 bases at V and 2 bases at J, with 12 bases between. CDR3 length: 13 amino acids. In germline, CDR1 is ENHRY, CDR2 SYGVKD. The CDR3 sequence is CAITMGPAYEQYF. Written as DNA, the CDR3 is TGTGCCATCACTATGGGGCCCGCCTACGAGCAGTACTTC.

The V gene is TRBV5-1, the J gene TRBJ2-5; possible D gene TRBD1, 6 bases. The germline V and J ends were trimmed by 7 bases and 1 base, with 11 bases remaining between them. CDR1 and CDR2 (germline): SGHRS, YFSETQ. CDR3 length: 13 residues. The CDR3 bases are TGCGCCAGCTATGAGACAGGCCAAGAGACCCAGTACTTC. This codes for CASYETGQETQYF.

The V and J genes are TRBV6-5 and TRBJ2-5, with 7 positions matching TRBD1. Germline V gene sequence: CDR1 MNHEY, CDR2 SVGAGI. The CDR3 has 13 amino acids. V lost 6 bases, J lost 5 bases, and 6 bases stayed unmatched. The CDR3 coding sequence is TGTGCCAGCAGGACGACAGGGACGGAGACCCAGTACTTC. This sequence encodes CASRTTGTETQYF.

V gene TRBV7-9 combines with J gene TRBJ2-5; 7 bases are shared with TRBD1. The junction had 3 bases not matched to a gene; V was cut back by 1 base and J by 4 bases. CDR1 SEHNR and CDR2 FQNEAQ come from the germline V gene (reference sequence). The CDR3 length is 14 residues. The CDR3: CASSLGQGLETQYF. CDR3 in DNA: TGTGCCAGCAGCTTAGGACAGGGTTTAGAGACCCAGTACTTC.

The V and J genes are TRBV7-9 and TRBJ1-3; TRBD1 aligns across 7 bases. V shed 0 bases, J shed 0 bases, and the junction held 8 bases outside the gene matches. The CDR3 is made up of 18 amino acids. CDR1 and CDR2 (germline): SEHNR, FQNEAQ (reference sequence). CDR3 protein: CASSLAGQSTGSGNTIYF. CDR3 bases: TGTGCCAGCAGCTTAGCGGGACAGTCAACTGGCTCTGGAAACACCATATATTTT.

The CDR3 sequence: CASSPPARSSYEQYF. Written as DNA, the CDR3 is TGTGCCAGCTCACCACCGGCCAGATCCTCCTACGAGCAGTACTTC. This chain uses TRBV18 with TRBJ2-7; D not resolved. Germline V gives CDR1 KGHSH, CDR2 LQKENI. The ends were cut back, 0 bases at V and 0 bases at J, with 9 bases in the middle. CDR3 length: 15 amino acids.

This chain links TRBV10-3 with TRBJ1-2; TRBD1 is a possible D gene (6 bases). V dropped 3 bases and J dropped 6 bases, with 17 bases sitting between them. The CDR3 is 15 amino acids. The germline gives CDR1 ENHRY, CDR2 SYGVKD. This chain's CDR3 is CAISDRGQGKNGYTF. CDR3 DNA sequence: TGTGCCATCAGTGATCGGGGCCAGGGGAAGAATGGCTACACCTTC.

The J gene is TRBJ2-6, the V gene TRBV10-3; perhaps TRBD2 as D (6 bases). The V gene lost 8 bases and the J gene lost 1 base, with 9 bases spanning the gap. Germline loops: CDR1 ENHRY, CDR2 SYGVKD. CDR3 length: 14 amino acids. The CDR3 sequence: CAIARESGANVLTF. The CDR3 DNA reads as TGTGCCATCGCTCGGGAGTCTGGGGCCAACGTCCTGACTTTC.

This clone was recorded once. The V gene is TRBV27, the J gene TRBJ1-2, with TRBD1 identical over 8 bases. The CDR3 totals 15 residues. CDR1 is MNHEY, CDR2 SMNVEV, per germline (reference sequence). V was clipped by 5 bases and J by 4 bases; unmatched bases: 9. The CDR3 coding sequence is TGTGCCAGCAGTCCCGGACAGGGACAGACCTATGGCTACACCTTC. It encodes CASSPGQGQTYGYTF.

The V gene is TRBV3-1 (or the pseudogene TRBV3-2), the J gene TRBJ1-6; 9 nucleotides line up with TRBD1. J gave up 9 bases and V 4 bases, and 19 bases lay outside the gene matches. The CDR3 length is 19 residues. Germline V lookup: CDR1 LGHDT, CDR2 YNNKEL (reference sequence). The CDR3 protein is CASSPLVPVLQGALSPLHF. For the CDR3, the DNA is TGTGCCAGCAGCCCATTAGTTCCGGTACTACAGGGGGCGCTTTCACCCCTCCACTTT.

The genes are TRBV6-5 and TRBJ2-3; weak D call: TRBD1 (6 bases). Trimming shortened V by 5 bases and J by 4 bases, and 16 bases separated the two germline ends. The CDR3 is made up of 15 amino acids. CDR1 and CDR2 from the germline V gene are MNHEY and SVGAGI. The CDR3: CASSQGRRYADTQYF. The CDR3 DNA follows: TGTGCCAGCAGTCAGGGGCGAAGGTACGCAGATACGCAGTATTTT.

This chain connects TRBV9 to TRBJ2-1; 7 bases align to TRBD2. The V segment lost 4 bases and the J segment 0 bases; nucleotides outside the gene matches: 7. CDR3 length equals 16 residues. Germline CDR1 is SGDLS and CDR2 is YYNGEE. CDR3 nucleotide sequence: TGTGCCAGCAGCCCGCGGGGCGGGAGCTCCTACAATGAGCAGTTCTTC. Translating gives CASSPRGGSSYNEQFF. Full variable domain (rest looked up from reference TRBV9 and TRBJ2-1): DSGVTQTPKHLITATGQRVTLRCSPRSGDLSVYWYQQSLDQGLQFLIQYYNGEERAKGNILERFSAQQFPDLHSELNLSSLELGDSALYFCASSPRGGSSYNEQFFGPGTRLTVL.

The chain joins TRBV5-6 to TRBJ2-3; 15 positions match TRBD2. CDR1 and CDR2 from the germline V gene are SGHDT and YYEEEE. V trimming: 3 bases; J trimming: 5 bases; junction bases outside the gene matches: 7. CDR3 size: 17 residues. CDR3 region: CASSSDRTSGRVDTQYF. CDR3 DNA sequence: TGTGCCAGCAGCTCCGACCGGACTAGCGGGAGGGTAGATACGCAGTATTTT. Based on the CDR3 plus reference TRBV5-6 and TRBJ2-3, the full variable domain is DAGVTQSPTHLIKTRGQQVTLRCSPKSGHDTVSWYQQALGQGPQFIFQYYEEEERQRGNFPDRFSGHQFPNYSSELNVNALLLGDSALYLCASSSDRTSGRVDTQYFGPGTRLTVL.

The chain has TRBV27 and TRBJ2-4, with unresolved D. V was trimmed by 3 bases and J by 5 bases, leaving 2 bases between them. Germline CDR1 reads MNHEY; CDR2 reads SMNVEV (reference sequence). There are 11 residues in the CDR3. The CDR3 reads CASSFENIQYF. CDR3 DNA: TGTGCCAGCAGTTTCGAAAACATTCAGTACTTC.

CDR3: CASSPSLGQAYGYTF. The CDR3 DNA reads as TGTGCCAGCAGCCCATCGTTGGGACAGGCCTATGGCTACACCTTC. V and J are TRBV9 and TRBJ1-2; TRBD1 matches 8 bases. The germline V gene encodes CDR1 SGDLS and CDR2 YYNGEE. The trim removed 4 bases at V and 4 bases at J, leaving 9 bases unmatched. The CDR3 is 15 residues long.

The chain has TRBV7-3 and TRBJ2-1; 8 nucleotides line up with TRBD2. This CDR3 region has 15 residues. The ends lost 4 bases at V and 12 bases at J; junction bases unmatched: 14. CDR1 SGHTA and CDR2 FQGTGA come from the germline V gene. The CDR3 sequence is CASSSAAGEGTLQFF. As DNA, the CDR3 is TGTGCCAGCAGCTCCGCAGCGGGAGAGGGAACTTTGCAGTTCTTC.